This record looks at one T cell receptor beta chain sequence and its context. The CDR3 spans 14 residues. Trimming removed 5 bases from V and 4 bases from J; junction bases left unmatched: 7. Per germline, CDR1 SGHRS and CDR2 YFSETQ. These data are taken from a study of blood T cell repertoires in COVID-19. Data came from immunoSEQ multiplex PCR; TCRdb stores just in-frame clones and leaves some out. The sample has about 290,000 clones, around four fifths seen once. The chain has TRBV5-1 and TRBJ2-5, with TRBD2 matching over 8 bases. The TCR was taken from a woman aged 45-59 years with active or convalescent COVID-19. The sequenced sample was peripheral blood. The DNA for the CDR3 is TGCGCCAGCAGAGTTCGGGAGGGCCCAGAGACCCAGTACTTC. This sequence encodes CASRVREGPETQYF.